Listed here are 17 T cell receptor beta chains from one sample, sequenced in a study of lymphopenia after photon versus proton radiotherapy. Method: immunoSEQ multiplex PCR; TCRdb's copy keeps in-frame clones and lacks some. The sample has roughly 35,000 clones, more than 75% seen once. The sequenced sample was peripheral blood, obtained from a patient treated with photon-based radiotherapy. These receptors all stem from a man aged 50-59 years with gastric cancer.

The genes are TRBV19 and TRBJ1-5, with TRBD1 identical over 9 bases. The germline CDR1 and CDR2 sequences are LNHDA and SQIVND (reference sequence). V trimming: 6 bases; J trimming: 10 bases; junction bases outside the gene matches: 16. CDR3 size: 16 residues. CDR3 region: CASRGAWTGASGPQHF. The CDR3 DNA is TGTGCCAGTAGGGGGGCTTGGACAGGGGCGTCAGGCCCCCAGCATTTT. Based on the CDR3 plus reference TRBV19 and TRBJ1-5, the full variable domain is DGGITQSPKYLFRKEGQNVTLSCEQNLNHDAMYWYRQDPGQGLRLIYYSQIVNDFQKGDIAEGYSVSREKKESFPLTVTSAQKNPTAFYLCASRGAWTGASGPQHFGDGTRLSIL.

The chain couples TRBV7-2 to TRBJ2-1, with D perhaps matching TRBD2 (6 bases). The V gene's germline CDR1 is SGHTA and CDR2 FQGNSA. Trimming left V 3 bases short and J 4 bases short, with 7 bases between. The CDR3 has 13 amino acids. The CDR3 sequence is CASSLGTYNEQFF. CDR3 DNA sequence: TGTGCCAGCAGCTTGGGGACTTACAATGAGCAGTTCTTC.

The chain has TRBV7-2 and TRBJ2-2; the D gene is possibly TRBD2 (5 bases). This CDR3 is built from 17 residues. Trimming took 5 bases from V and 0 from J, leaving 16 bases between them. Germline CDR1 and CDR2: SGHTA and FQGNSA. In nucleotides, the CDR3 is TGTGCCAGCAGCATTGACGGACTGTACTCGAACACCGGGGAGCTGTTTTTT. Amino acids: CASSIDGLYSNTGELFF.

The chain carries TRBV19 and TRBJ1-5, with D tentatively TRBD1 (5 bases). The CDR3 contains 15 residues. CDR1 is LNHDA and CDR2 is SQIVND in the germline V gene (reference sequence). V was shortened by 4 bases and J by 7 bases, with 17 bases between the two germline ends. In DNA form, the CDR3 reads TGTGCCAGTAGTACGACCGGGACCCGGGCCCAGCCCCAGCATTTT. It is translated as CASSTTGTRAQPQHF. The full variable domain, its missing parts supplied by reference TRBV19 and TRBJ1-5, is DGGITQSPKYLFRKEGQNVTLSCEQNLNHDAMYWYRQDPGQGLRLIYYSQIVNDFQKGDIAEGYSVSREKKESFPLTVTSAQKNPTAFYLCASSTTGTRAQPQHFGDGTRLSIL.

The chain has TRBV30 and TRBJ1-3; D ambiguous. V shed 3 bases and J shed 4 bases, with 10 bases lying between them. The CDR3 has 13 amino acids. Germline CDR1 is GTSNPN and CDR2 is SVGIG (reference sequence). The CDR3 region is CAWRRAGGNTIYF. Written as DNA, the CDR3 is TGTGCCTGGAGGCGGGCTGGGGGAAACACCATATATTTT.

The table lists this clone with a few counts. The chain uses TRBV19 and TRBJ2-2, with TRBD1 matching over 7 bases. With 5 bases clipped from V and 2 bases from J, the junction kept 8 bases outside the gene matches. The CDR3 is 16 amino acids. Germline V CDR1 and CDR2: LNHDA, SQIVND (reference sequence). The CDR3 region is CASSPADRANTGELFF. The CDR3 DNA follows: TGTGCCAGTAGTCCCGCTGACAGGGCCAACACCGGGGAGCTGTTTTTT.

The V call is TRBV6-5, the J call TRBJ2-1; TRBD2 aligns across 11 bases. Germline CDR1 and CDR2: MNHEY and SVGAGI. The CDR3 length is 15 residues. Losses at the gene ends were 5 bases for V and 8 bases for J; bases not matched to a gene: 8. Here the CDR3 reads CASSMMASGRYEQFF. The CDR3 bases are TGTGCCAGCAGTATGATGGCTAGCGGGAGGTATGAGCAGTTCTTC.

The chain employs TRBV4-3 and TRBJ2-1; D is uncertain. V was cut by 4 bases and J by 3 bases, with 10 bases left in between. This CDR3 has 14 amino acids. The germline V gene encodes CDR1 LGHNA and CDR2 YSLEER. CDR3: CASSPKRNYNEQFF. The CDR3 DNA reads as TGCGCCAGCAGCCCAAAGCGCAACTACAATGAGCAGTTCTTC.

The chain has TRBV9 and TRBJ2-1, with 9 bases fitting TRBD2. The germline V gene has CDR1 SGDLS and CDR2 YYNGEE. V shed 0 bases and J 7 bases; nucleotides not matched to a gene: 5. The CDR3 extends over 15 amino acids. The CDR3 loop reads CASSVEMSGRNEQFF. CDR3 DNA: TGTGCCAGCAGCGTAGAGATGAGCGGGAGGAATGAGCAGTTCTTC.

The chain has TRBV27 and TRBJ2-5; 12 bases are a match to TRBD1. The V segment lost 1 base and the J segment 4 bases; nucleotides outside the gene matches: 4. This CDR3 comprises 16 residues. Per the germline V gene, CDR1 is MNHEY and CDR2 is SMNVEV (reference sequence). The CDR3 here is CASSLLGTGGRETQYF. CDR3 sequence (DNA): TGTGCCAGCAGTTTATTGGGGACAGGGGGCAGAGAGACCCAGTACTTC.

Only a few counts were recorded for this clone. This chain connects TRBV6-5 to TRBJ2-2; 7 nucleotides match TRBD2. The CDR3 length is 14 residues. Trimming removed 2 bases from V and 6 bases from J; junction bases left unmatched: 3. The germline V gene encodes CDR1 MNHEY and CDR2 SVGAGI. The CDR3: CASSYSAGAGELFF. CDR3 nucleotides: TGTGCCAGCAGTTACAGTGCGGGAGCCGGGGAGCTGTTTTTT.

The chain has TRBV5-1 and TRBJ2-7; 8 nucleotides agree with TRBD2. The germline V gene has CDR1 SGHRS and CDR2 YFSETQ. This CDR3 is 14 amino acids long. Trimming removed 0 bases from V and 5 bases from J; junction bases left unmatched: 4. In nucleotides, the CDR3 is TGCGCCAGCAGCTTGGGGACTAGCATCGACGAGCAGTACTTC. Translation gives CASSLGTSIDEQYF.

CDR3 bases: TGCGCCAGCGGCCAGGACAGAAACAATGAGCAGTTCTTC. It codes for CASGQDRNNEQFF. The chain has TRBV5-1 and TRBJ2-1; TRBD1 might be the D (6 bases). Germline CDR1 reads SGHRS; CDR2 reads YFSETQ. This CDR3 spans 13 amino acids. V was pared by 7 bases and J by 5 bases, with 13 bases between.

The V gene is TRBV27, the J gene TRBJ2-1; no firm D call. The CDR3 length is 13 residues. Germline-derived CDR1 and CDR2 are MNHEY and SMNVEV (reference sequence). Deletions cut 5 bases from V and 12 bases from J, with 17 bases between. The CDR3: CASSGRSTQRQFF. The CDR3 region has the DNA TGTGCCAGCAGTGGGCGTTCCACCCAACGGCAGTTCTTC.

This clone occurred once. The V call is TRBV28, the J call TRBJ1-4; D not certain. Trimming stripped 7 bases from V and 2 bases from J, with 14 bases between. CDR3 length equals 15 residues. Per the germline V gene, CDR1 is MDHEN and CDR2 is SYDVKM. The CDR3 sequence is CASTLLQRTNEKLFF. The CDR3 DNA reads TGTGCCAGCACCCTTTTGCAACGGACTAATGAAAAACTGTTTTTT.

CDR3 in amino acids: CASSSASGQVYEQYF. CDR3 DNA: TGTGCCAGCAGCTCCGCTTCGGGACAGGTCTACGAGCAGTACTTC. The chain carries TRBV7-2 and TRBJ2-7; TRBD1 aligns across 8 bases. From germline, CDR1 is SGHTA and CDR2 FQGNSA. Trimming cost V 4 bases and J 3 bases; bases outside gene matches: 8. There are 15 residues in the CDR3.

The J gene is TRBJ2-3, the V gene TRBV7-2, with D hard to call. This CDR3 spans 14 amino acids. CDR1 SGHTA and CDR2 FQGNSA come from the germline V gene. V lost 3 bases, J lost 3 bases, and 10 bases lay in between. The CDR3: CASSLLGMTDTQYF. For the CDR3, the DNA is TGTGCCAGCAGCTTGCTAGGTATGACAGATACGCAGTATTTT.